The next 16 T cell receptor beta chains were all read from a single sample in a study of identical twins. TCRdb fed the 5' RACE reads into MiXCR, producing one record per CDR3 protein. The table has some 97,000 distinct CDR3 sequences, about 5.6% seen once. What was sequenced was memory T cells sorted from blood. The receptors were sampled from a woman aged 45-60 years in good health.

The chain is built from TRBV27 and TRBJ1-5, with TRBD1 as a possible D gene (6 bases). The CDR3 is made up of 15 amino acids. Germline assignment: CDR1 MNHEY and CDR2 SMNVEV (reference sequence). The germline V and J ends were trimmed by 1 base and 4 bases, with 11 bases remaining between them. CDR3 residues: CASSLLSGDNQPQHF. CDR3 nucleotide sequence: TGTGCCAGCAGTTTATTGTCAGGGGATAATCAGCCCCAGCATTTT.

On this clonotype itself: With a much larger clone just one base away, this may be a read error. The chain recombines TRBV3-1 with TRBJ2-3; D possibly corresponds to TRBD1 (6 bases). Germline V gene data show CDR1 as LGHDT and CDR2 as YNNKEL (reference sequence). The length of the CDR3 is 15 residues. The CDR3 DNA is TGTGCCAGCAGCCAAGATGGCAGGGGAGCGCATACGCGGTATTTT. This translates into CASSQDGRGAHTRYF.

The chain has TRBV9 and TRBJ2-1; D remains unclear. V lost 0 bases, J lost 1 base, and 8 bases lay in between. This CDR3 has 15 amino acids. The germline gives CDR1 SGDLS, CDR2 YYNGEE. CDR3 amino acids: CASSVEAGSYNEQFF. The CDR3 DNA sequence: TGTGCCAGCAGCGTAGAGGCCGGGTCCTACAATGAGCAGTTCTTC.

This clonotype was recorded at least ten times. The chain uses TRBV24-1 and TRBJ2-1, with TRBD2 as a possible D gene (6 bases). V shed 0 bases and J shed 8 bases, with 7 bases lying between them. The CDR3 totals 13 residues. The germline gives CDR1 KGHDR, CDR2 SFDVKD. The chain's CDR3 is CATSDLGGDEQFF. In DNA form, the CDR3 reads TGTGCCACCAGTGATTTGGGCGGGGATGAGCAGTTCTTC.

This clonotype was detected a few times. The rearrangement uses TRBV5-1 and TRBJ2-5; D gene ambiguous. This CDR3 is built from 14 residues. Germline V gives CDR1 SGHRS, CDR2 YFSETQ. V shed 2 bases and J shed 2 bases, with 10 bases lying between them. This chain's CDR3 is CASSFRDFQETQYF. The CDR3 nucleotides read TGCGCCAGCAGCTTCCGCGACTTTCAAGAGACCCAGTACTTC.

This clonotype showed up many times. The J gene is TRBJ1-5, the V gene TRBV2; 7 bases fit TRBD1. CDR1 is SNHLY and CDR2 is FYNNEI in the germline V gene. This CDR3 contains 17 residues. V shed 6 bases, J shed 0 bases, and the junction held 11 bases outside the gene matches. DNA of the CDR3: TGTGCCAGCAGCCAAGACAGGGATCGGGGTAGCAATCAGCCCCAGCATTTT. Translating it yields CASSQDRDRGSNQPQHF. The variable domain in full, with the rest retrieved from reference TRBV2 and TRBJ1-5, is EPEVTQTPSHQVTQMGQEVILRCVPISNHLYFYWYRQILGQKVEFLVSFYNNEISEKSEIFDDQFSVERPDGSNFTLKIRSTKLEDSAMYFCASSQDRDRGSNQPQHFGDGTRLSIL.

This clonotype has ten or more counts. J is TRBJ1-2 and V is TRBV6-6; 12 nucleotides match TRBD1. The CDR3 sequence is 13 residues long. Germline lookup yields CDR1 MNHNY and CDR2 SVGAGI (reference sequence). V was clipped by 6 bases and J by 7 bases; unmatched bases: 3. As DNA, the CDR3 is TGTGCCAGCAGGGGGACAGGGGGCTTTGGCTACACCTTC. Amino acid sequence: CASRGTGGFGYTF.

The V call is TRBV7-6, the J call TRBJ2-3, with 7 positions matching TRBD1. Germline loops: CDR1 SGHVS, CDR2 FNYEAQ. J gave up 6 bases and V 4 bases, and 16 bases lay outside the gene matches. The CDR3 has 17 residues. The CDR3 nucleotides read TGTGCCAGCAGCTACACTGGGGTAGCGACCAGGGGGGATACGCAGTATTTT. This translates into CASSYTGVATRGDTQYF.

This clonotype appeared many times. The V call is TRBV28, the J call TRBJ2-5, with D possibly being TRBD2 (7 bases). Germline CDR1 and CDR2: MDHEN and SYDVKM. The CDR3 spans 15 residues. Trimming left V 2 bases short and J 5 bases short, with 15 bases between. CDR3 coding DNA: TGTGCCAGCAGTTTAATCCAGGGGAGGGGGGAGACCCAGTACTTC. Translating it yields CASSLIQGRGETQYF.

This clonotype was detected ten times or more. The genes are TRBV7-9 and TRBJ2-7; a weak D match, TRBD1 (5 bases). From germline, CDR1 is SEHNR and CDR2 FQNEAQ (reference sequence). The CDR3 sequence is 16 residues long. Between the trimmed V and J ends, which lost 3 bases and 3 bases, there was a span of 18 bases. CDR3 sequence reads: CASSFSGAGNVYEQYV. Written as DNA, the CDR3 is TGTGCCAGCAGCTTCTCTGGGGCAGGGAATGTCTACGAGCAGTACGTC.

In this sample, this clonotype turned up many times. This chain uses TRBV18 with TRBJ1-1, with a possible D match to TRBD1 (6 bases). CDR1 is KGHSH and CDR2 is LQKENI in the germline V gene. V lost 6 bases and J lost 6, with 14 bases in between. The CDR3 has 13 residues. CDR3 protein: CASSPGTPSEAFF. In DNA, the CDR3 is TGTGCCAGCTCTCCCGGGACACCGTCTGAAGCTTTCTTT.

The chain carries TRBV5-1 and TRBJ2-1; 13 bases agree with TRBD2. Trimming at V came to 3 bases and at J to 6 bases, leaving 18 bases not matched to a gene. The CDR3 is 20 amino acids. Germline CDR1 and CDR2: SGHRS and YFSETQ. The CDR3 DNA sequence: TGCGCCAGCAGCTGGAGACCTACTAGCGGGAGGGCCGGGTGGGGCAATGAGCAGTTCTTC. This gives the protein CASSWRPTSGRAGWGNEQFF.

This clonotype has only a few counts. V is TRBV19 and J is TRBJ2-2; D not resolved. V shed 3 bases and J shed 1 base, with 9 bases lying between them. The germline gives CDR1 LNHDA, CDR2 SQIVND (reference sequence). This CDR3 has 15 residues. This chain's CDR3 is CASSIPAVNTGELFF. For the CDR3, the DNA is TGTGCCAGTAGTATTCCTGCGGTGAACACCGGGGAGCTGTTTTTT.

The chain joins TRBV11-3 to TRBJ1-6; no definite D call. The germline gives CDR1 SGHNT, CDR2 YENEEA. The V end lost 5 bases, the J end lost 4 bases, and 12 bases lay between the germline ends. The length of the CDR3 is 15 residues. CDR3 nucleotide sequence: TGTGCCAGCAGCCCCCGGACGGCGTATAATTCACCCCTCCACTTT. It translates to CASSPRTAYNSPLHF.

This clonotype has a count of ten or more. The chain couples TRBV6-2 or TRBV6-3 to TRBJ2-1, with a possible D match to TRBD2 (6 bases). CDR3 length equals 16 residues. Per the germline V gene, CDR1 is MNHEY and CDR2 is SVGEGT. The germline V and J ends were trimmed by 2 bases and 1 base, with 12 bases remaining between them. The CDR3 protein is CASSYPRLASYNEQFF. In nucleotides, the CDR3 is TGTGCCAGCAGTTACCCGCGGCTAGCGTCCTACAATGAGCAGTTCTTC.

This clonotype was counted ten times or more. V gene TRBV3-1 combines with J gene TRBJ2-5, with D maybe TRBD2 (6 bases). The V gene's germline CDR1 is LGHDT and CDR2 YNNKEL (reference sequence). The ends were cut back, 4 bases at V and 1 base at J, with 10 bases in the middle. The CDR3 sequence is 14 residues long. The CDR3 loop reads CASSPLAAQETQYF. DNA of the CDR3: TGTGCCAGCAGCCCACTAGCTGCCCAAGAGACCCAGTACTTC.